This TCR beta chain was observed in a study of OX40 agonist ivuxolimab in advanced cancers. Study-level information: Patients were treated with intravenous ivuxolimab, dosed at 0.01 to 10 mg/kg and infused every 2 weeks. Recorded diagnoses for dose-escalation patients were hepatocellular carcinoma, melanoma, renal cell or head and neck cancer. People who had prior anti-PD-1, anti-PD-L1 or anti-CTLA-4 therapy could take part, and roughly 40% had some.

The protocol was immunoSEQ multiplex PCR, while the TCRdb copy is restricted to in-frame clones and leaves out a portion. In the table there are roughly 79,000 clones, approximately 81% of which are singletons. J gave up 1 base and V 1 base, and 5 bases lay outside the gene matches. Germline assignment: CDR1 SEHNR and CDR2 FQNEAQ (reference sequence). This CDR3 is 17 amino acids long. This clone was found a few times. What it binds is unknown. General study results and limits: The CD4+ and CD8+ T cells in the blood had expanded clonally by week 6 at 0.1 to 3.0 mg/kg.

The sequence was obtained from an adult with an advanced solid tumor such as melanoma, head and neck, liver or kidney cancer. Specimen: CD4+ or CD8+ T cells sorted from blood, collected in a trial of the OX40 agonist ivuxolimab. The chain links TRBV7-9 to TRBJ2-3; 10 nucleotides match TRBD2. CDR3 region: CASSLDRGLAGTDTQYF. CDR3 DNA sequence: TGTGCCAGCAGCTTAGATCGAGGACTAGCGGGCACAGATACGCAGTATTTT.